This entry features one TCR beta chain sequence. Its antigen is undetermined. Trimming stripped 0 bases from V and 5 bases from J, with 10 bases between. The CDR3 has 14 amino acids. Germline V lookup: CDR1 SGHRS, CDR2 YFSETQ. These data originate in a study of response to subunit inactivated influenza vaccine. Findings of the study overall: Researchers suggested that each seasonal influenza vaccination recruits few new T cells.

TCRdb analysed the RT-PCR reads with MiXCR anew, one entry per CDR3 protein. This table has over 750,000 distinct CDR3 sequences, roughly 20% appearing once. This material consisted of PBMCs from blood, taken more than 4 days after vaccination. V and J are TRBV5-1 and TRBJ2-3, with a tentative D call TRBD2 (5 bases). This TCR came from a man in his fifties or sixties who received an inactivated influenza vaccine. CDR3 sequence (DNA): TGCGCCAGCAGCTTGGCCACGGGGTTAGATACGCAGTATTTT. This translates into CASSLATGLDTQYF.